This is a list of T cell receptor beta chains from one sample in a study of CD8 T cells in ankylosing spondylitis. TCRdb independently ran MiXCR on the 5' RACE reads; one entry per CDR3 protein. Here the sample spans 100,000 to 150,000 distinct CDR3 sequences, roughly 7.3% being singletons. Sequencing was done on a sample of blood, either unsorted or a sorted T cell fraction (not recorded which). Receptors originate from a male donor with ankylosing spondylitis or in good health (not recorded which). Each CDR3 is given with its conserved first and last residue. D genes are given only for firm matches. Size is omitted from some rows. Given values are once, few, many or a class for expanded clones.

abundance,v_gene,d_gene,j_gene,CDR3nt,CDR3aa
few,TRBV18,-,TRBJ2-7,TGTGCCAGCTCAGCGGGACAAACATCGGGGTCCTACGAGCAGTACTTC,CASSAGQTSGSYEQYF
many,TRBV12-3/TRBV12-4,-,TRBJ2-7,TGTGCCAGCAGTTTCGGCTACGAGCAGTACTTC,CASSFGYEQYF
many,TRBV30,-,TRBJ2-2,TGTGCCTGGGATGAGGTCCCAACGGGGGAGCTGTTTTTT,CAWDEVPTGELFF
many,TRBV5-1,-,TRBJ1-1,TGCGCCAGCAGCTTGGGGGAGACGGGGACTGAAGCTTTCTTT,CASSLGETGTEAFF
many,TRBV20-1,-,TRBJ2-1,TGCAGTGCTAGCGTCATTGGGCAGCCGAATGAGCAGTTCTTC,CSASVIGQPNEQFF
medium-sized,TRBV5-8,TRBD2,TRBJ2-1,TGTGCCAGCAGCTTGGTGGGGACTACCCCCTACAATGAGCAGTTCTTC,CASSLVGTTPYNEQFF
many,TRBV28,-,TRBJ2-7,TGTGCCAGCAGTTTCGGGACTTTCTCCTACGAGCAGTACTTC,CASSFGTFSYEQYF
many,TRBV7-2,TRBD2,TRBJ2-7,TGTGCCAGCAGCTTTCTGACTAGCGGGAGCGAGCAGTACTTC,CASSFLTSGSEQYF
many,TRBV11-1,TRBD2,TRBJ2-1,TGTGCCAGCAGCTTTCCTAGCGGAGGGGTCAATGAGCAGTTCTTC,CASSFPSGGVNEQFF
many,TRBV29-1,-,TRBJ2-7,TGCAGCGTACAACTAGTCTCGATGTACGAGCAGTACTTC,CSVQLVSMYEQYF
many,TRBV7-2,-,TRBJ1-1,TGTGCCAGCAGCTTACGGGTCGCGGCCACTGAAGCTTTCTTT,CASSLRVAATEAFF
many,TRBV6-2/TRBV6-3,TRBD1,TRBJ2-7,TGTGCCAGCAGTTACCTACCGGGACAGACGTTCTACGAGCAGTACTTC,CASSYLPGQTFYEQYF
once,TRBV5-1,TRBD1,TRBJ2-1,TGCGCCAGCAGCTTGCGGGACAGCCCTAACAAGGAGCAGTTCTTC,CASSLRDSPNKEQFF
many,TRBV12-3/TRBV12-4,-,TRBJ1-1,TGTGCCAGCAGTATTCAAGGGGGGAAAGCTTTCTTT,CASSIQGGKAFF
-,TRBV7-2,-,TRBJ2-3,TGTGCCAGCAGCACGAATGGCGGGATGAACACAGATACGCAGTATTTT,CASSTNGGMNTDTQYF
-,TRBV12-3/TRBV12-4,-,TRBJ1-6,TGTGCCAGCTCTTTAACTTCCGATTCACCCCTCCACTTT,CASSLTSDSPLHF
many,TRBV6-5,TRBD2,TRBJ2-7,TGTGCCAGCAGTTACGATAGACTAGCGGGCTCCTACGAGCAGTACTTC,CASSYDRLAGSYEQYF
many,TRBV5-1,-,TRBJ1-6,TGCGCCAGCAGCTTTGACGTTCAGAATTCACCCCTCCACTTT,CASSFDVQNSPLHF
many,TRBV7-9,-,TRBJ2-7,TGTGCCAGCAGCTTACCCGGGCCTTCGGAGCAGTACTTC,CASSLPGPSEQYF
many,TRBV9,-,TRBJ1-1,TGTGCCAGCAGCGAGGGACGGGGGCGCGACACTGAAGCTTTCTTT,CASSEGRGRDTEAFF
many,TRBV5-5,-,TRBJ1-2,TGTGCCAGCAGCTTGGATTGGCAGGTTGTCTACACCTTC,CASSLDWQVVYTF
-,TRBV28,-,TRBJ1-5,TGTGCCAGCAGTCGCGTGGGCCCCCCTTTTTCGGCGACCCAGCATTTT,CASSRVGPPFSATQHF
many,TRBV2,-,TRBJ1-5,TGTGCCAGCACCCCAATTGTTCGCGTCGGTAGCAATCAGCCCCAGCATTTT,CASTPIVRVGSNQPQHF
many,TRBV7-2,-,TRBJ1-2,TGTGCCAGCAGCTTAGGGCAGGGGAGGTTTGATGGCTACACCTTC,CASSLGQGRFDGYTF
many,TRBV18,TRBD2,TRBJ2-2,TGTGCCAGCTCACCACAGGCCCTCGGACTAGCGGGAGCTGGCACCGGGGAGCTGTTTTTT,CASSPQALGLAGAGTGELFF
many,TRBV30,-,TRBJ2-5,TGTGCCTGGGGGACCGATCAGACCCAGTACTTC,CAWGTDQTQYF
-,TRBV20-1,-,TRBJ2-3,TGCAGTGCTAGAGATCCCCTCCGCCACACAGATACGCAGTATTTT,CSARDPLRHTDTQYF
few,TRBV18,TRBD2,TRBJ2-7,TGTGCCAGCTCACCCTCGCGGGGGGCCTACGAGCAGTACTTC,CASSPSRGAYEQYF